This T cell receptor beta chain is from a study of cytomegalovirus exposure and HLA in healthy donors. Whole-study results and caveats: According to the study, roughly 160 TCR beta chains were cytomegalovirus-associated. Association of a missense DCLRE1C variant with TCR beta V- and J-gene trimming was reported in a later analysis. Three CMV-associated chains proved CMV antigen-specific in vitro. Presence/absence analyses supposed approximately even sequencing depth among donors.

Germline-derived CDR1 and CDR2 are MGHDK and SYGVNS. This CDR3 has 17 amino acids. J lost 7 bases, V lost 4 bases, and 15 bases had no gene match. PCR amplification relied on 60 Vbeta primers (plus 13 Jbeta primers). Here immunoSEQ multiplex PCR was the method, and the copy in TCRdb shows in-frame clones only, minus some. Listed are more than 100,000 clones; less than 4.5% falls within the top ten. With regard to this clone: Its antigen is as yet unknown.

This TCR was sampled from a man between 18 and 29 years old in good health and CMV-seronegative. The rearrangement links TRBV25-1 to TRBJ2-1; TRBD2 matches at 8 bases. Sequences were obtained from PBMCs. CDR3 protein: CASSAVSGTRKANEQFF. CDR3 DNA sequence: TGTGCCAGCAGTGCGGTCTCCGGGACTAGGAAGGCTAATGAGCAGTTCTTC.